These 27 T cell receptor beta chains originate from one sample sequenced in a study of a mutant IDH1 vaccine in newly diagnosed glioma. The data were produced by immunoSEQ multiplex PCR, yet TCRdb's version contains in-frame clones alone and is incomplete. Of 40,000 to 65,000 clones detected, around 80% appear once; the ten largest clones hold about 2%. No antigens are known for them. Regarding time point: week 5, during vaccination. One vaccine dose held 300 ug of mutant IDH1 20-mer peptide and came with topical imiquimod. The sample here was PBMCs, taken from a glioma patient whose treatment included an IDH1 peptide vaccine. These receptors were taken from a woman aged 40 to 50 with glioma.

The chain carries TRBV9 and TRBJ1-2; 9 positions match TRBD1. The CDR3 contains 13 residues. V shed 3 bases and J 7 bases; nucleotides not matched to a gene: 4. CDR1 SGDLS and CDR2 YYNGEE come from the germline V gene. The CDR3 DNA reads TGTGCCAGCAGCGAGACAGGGGGGGGTGGCTACACCTTC. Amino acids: CASSETGGGGYTF.

The CDR3 here is CASRSGTGVNYGYTF. CDR3 in DNA: TGTGCCAGCAGGTCCGGGACAGGGGTTAACTATGGCTACACCTTC. The chain couples TRBV6-6 to TRBJ1-2; 10 bases are a match to TRBD1. This CDR3 is 15 amino acids long. The germline CDR1 and CDR2 sequences are MNHNY and SVGAGI (reference sequence). Germline trimming cut 6 bases from V and 1 base from J; bases unmatched to any gene: 5.

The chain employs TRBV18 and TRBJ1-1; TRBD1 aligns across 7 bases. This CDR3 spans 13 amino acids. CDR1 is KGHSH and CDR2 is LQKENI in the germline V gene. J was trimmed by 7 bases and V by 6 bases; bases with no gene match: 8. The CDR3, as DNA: TGTGCCAGCTCCCACGGGACAGTTCATGAAGCTTTCTTT. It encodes CASSHGTVHEAFF.

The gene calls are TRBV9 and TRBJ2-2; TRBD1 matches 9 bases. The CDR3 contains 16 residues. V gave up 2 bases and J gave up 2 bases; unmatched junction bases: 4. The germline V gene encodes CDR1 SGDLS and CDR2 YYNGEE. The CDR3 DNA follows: TGTGCCAGCAGCGTCTGGGACAGGGCTAACACCGGGGAGCTGTTTTTT. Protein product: CASSVWDRANTGELFF.

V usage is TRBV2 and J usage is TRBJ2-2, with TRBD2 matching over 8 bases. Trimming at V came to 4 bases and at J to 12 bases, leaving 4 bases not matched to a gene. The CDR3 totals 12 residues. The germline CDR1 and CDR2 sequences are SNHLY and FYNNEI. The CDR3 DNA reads TGTGCCAGCAGTGGGCCGGGGGGGCAGCTGTTTTTT. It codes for CASSGPGGQLFF.

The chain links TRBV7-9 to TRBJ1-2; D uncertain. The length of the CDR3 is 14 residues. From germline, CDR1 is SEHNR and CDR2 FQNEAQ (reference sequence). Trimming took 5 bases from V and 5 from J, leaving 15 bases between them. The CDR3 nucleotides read TGTGCCAGCAGCCCAACGATCGGGTATTATGGCTACACCTTC. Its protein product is CASSPTIGYYGYTF.

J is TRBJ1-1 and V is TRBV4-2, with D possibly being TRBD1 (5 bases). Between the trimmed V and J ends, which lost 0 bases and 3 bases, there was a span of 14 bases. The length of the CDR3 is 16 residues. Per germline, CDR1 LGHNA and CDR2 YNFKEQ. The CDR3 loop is CASSQDPGEGYTEAFF. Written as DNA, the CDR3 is TGTGCCAGCAGCCAAGACCCCGGCGAGGGGTACACTGAAGCTTTCTTT.

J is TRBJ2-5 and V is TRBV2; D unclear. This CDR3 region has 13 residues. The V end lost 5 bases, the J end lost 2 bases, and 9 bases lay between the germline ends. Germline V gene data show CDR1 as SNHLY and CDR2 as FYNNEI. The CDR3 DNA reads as TGTGCCAGCAGTAGCGAAGCACAAGAGACCCAGTACTTC. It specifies CASSSEAQETQYF.

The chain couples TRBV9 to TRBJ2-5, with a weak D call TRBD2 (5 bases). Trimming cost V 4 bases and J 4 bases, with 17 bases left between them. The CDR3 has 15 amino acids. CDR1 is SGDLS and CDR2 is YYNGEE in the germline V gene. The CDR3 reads CASSFQGLWGETQYF. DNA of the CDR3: TGTGCCAGCAGCTTCCAAGGACTGTGGGGAGAGACCCAGTACTTC.

Here the CDR3 DNA reads TGTGCCAGCAGCCCACAGACAGGACCTGGGGGCTACACCTTC. Translated, it gives CASSPQTGPGGYTF. This chain joins TRBV7-2 and TRBJ1-2, with D perhaps TRBD1 (6 bases). Germline V gene lookup returns CDR1 SGHTA and CDR2 FQGNSA. This CDR3 is 14 amino acids long. Trimming shortened V by 5 bases and J by 8 bases, and 18 bases separated the two germline ends.

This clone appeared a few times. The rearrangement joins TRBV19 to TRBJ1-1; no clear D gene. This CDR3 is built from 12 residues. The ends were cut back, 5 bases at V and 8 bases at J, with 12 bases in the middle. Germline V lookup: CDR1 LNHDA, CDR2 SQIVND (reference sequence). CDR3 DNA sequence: TGTGCCAGTAGTCCCGACCGCAAGGAAGCTTTCTTT. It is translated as CASSPDRKEAFF.

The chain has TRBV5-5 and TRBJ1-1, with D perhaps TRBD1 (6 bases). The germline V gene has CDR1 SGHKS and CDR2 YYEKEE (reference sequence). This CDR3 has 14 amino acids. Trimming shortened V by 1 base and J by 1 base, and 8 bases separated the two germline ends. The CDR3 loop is CASSLIQGNTEAFF. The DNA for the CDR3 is TGTGCCAGCAGCTTGATACAGGGGAACACTGAAGCTTTCTTT.

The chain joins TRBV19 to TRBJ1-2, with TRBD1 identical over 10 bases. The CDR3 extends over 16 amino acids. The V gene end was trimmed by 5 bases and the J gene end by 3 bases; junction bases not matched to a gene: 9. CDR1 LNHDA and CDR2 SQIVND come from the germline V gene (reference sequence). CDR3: CASSYPGQGNYYGYTF. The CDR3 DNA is TGTGCCAGTAGTTATCCGGGACAGGGGAATTACTATGGCTACACCTTC.

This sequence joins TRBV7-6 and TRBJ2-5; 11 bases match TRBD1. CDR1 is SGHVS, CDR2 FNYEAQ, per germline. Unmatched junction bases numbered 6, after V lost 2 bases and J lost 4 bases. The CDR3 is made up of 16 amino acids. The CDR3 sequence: CASSLFLDRGRETQYF. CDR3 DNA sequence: TGTGCCAGCAGCTTATTCCTGGACAGGGGGCGAGAGACCCAGTACTTC.

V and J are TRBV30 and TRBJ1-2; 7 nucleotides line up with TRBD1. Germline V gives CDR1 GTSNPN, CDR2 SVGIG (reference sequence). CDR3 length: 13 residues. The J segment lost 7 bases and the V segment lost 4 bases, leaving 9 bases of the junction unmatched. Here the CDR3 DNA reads TGTGCCTGGACCGCTACAGGGGTGGGTGGCTACACCTTC. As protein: CAWTATGVGGYTF. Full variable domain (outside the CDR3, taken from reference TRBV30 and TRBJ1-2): SQTIHQWPATLVQPVGSPLSLECTVEGTSNPNLYWYRQAAGRGLQLLFYSVGIGQISSEVPQNLSASRPQDRQFILSSKKLLLSDSGFYLCAWTATGVGGYTFGSGTRLTVV.

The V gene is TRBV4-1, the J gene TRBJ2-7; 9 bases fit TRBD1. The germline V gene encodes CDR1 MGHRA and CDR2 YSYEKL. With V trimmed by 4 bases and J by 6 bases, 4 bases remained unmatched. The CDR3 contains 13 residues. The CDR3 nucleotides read TGCGCCAGCAGCCTTAGGACAGGGGTCGAGCAGTACTTC. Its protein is CASSLRTGVEQYF.

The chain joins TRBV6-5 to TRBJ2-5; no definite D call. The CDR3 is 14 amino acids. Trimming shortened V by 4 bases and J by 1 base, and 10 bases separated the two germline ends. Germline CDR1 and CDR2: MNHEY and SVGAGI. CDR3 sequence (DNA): TGTGCCAGCAGTTCCAGCCTTCGCCAAGAGACCCAGTACTTC. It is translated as CASSSSLRQETQYF.

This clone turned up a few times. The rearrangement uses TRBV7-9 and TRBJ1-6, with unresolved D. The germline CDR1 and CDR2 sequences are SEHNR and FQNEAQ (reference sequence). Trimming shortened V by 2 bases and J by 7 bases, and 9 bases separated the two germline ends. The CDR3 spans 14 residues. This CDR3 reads CASSLSGLNSPLHF. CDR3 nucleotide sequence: TGTGCCAGCAGCTTAAGCGGTCTCAATTCACCCCTCCACTTT.

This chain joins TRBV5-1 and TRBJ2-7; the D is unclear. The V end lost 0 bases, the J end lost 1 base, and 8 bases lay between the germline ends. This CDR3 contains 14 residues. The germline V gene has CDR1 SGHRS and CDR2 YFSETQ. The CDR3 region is CASSLVTDSYEQYF. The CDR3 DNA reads TGCGCCAGCAGCTTGGTGACGGATTCCTACGAGCAGTACTTC. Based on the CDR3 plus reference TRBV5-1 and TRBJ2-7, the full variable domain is KAGVTQTPRYLIKTRGQQVTLSCSPISGHRSVSWYQQTPGQGLQFLFEYFSETQRNKGNFPGRFSGRQFSNSRSEMNVSTLELGDSALYLCASSLVTDSYEQYFGPGTRLTVT.

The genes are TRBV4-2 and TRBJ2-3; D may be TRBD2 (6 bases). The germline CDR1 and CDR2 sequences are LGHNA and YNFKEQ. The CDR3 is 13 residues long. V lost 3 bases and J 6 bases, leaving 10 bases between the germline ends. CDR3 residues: CASSQGGLDTQYF. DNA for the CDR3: TGTGCCAGCAGCCAGGGGGGTCTTGATACGCAGTATTTT.

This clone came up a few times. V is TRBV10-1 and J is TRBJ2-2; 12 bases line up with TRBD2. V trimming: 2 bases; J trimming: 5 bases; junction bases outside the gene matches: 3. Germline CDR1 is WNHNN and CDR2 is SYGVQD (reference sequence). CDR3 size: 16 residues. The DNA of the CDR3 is TGCGCCAGCAGTGAGGCGACTAGCGGGGGAACCGGGGAGCTGTTTTTT. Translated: CASSEATSGGTGELFF.

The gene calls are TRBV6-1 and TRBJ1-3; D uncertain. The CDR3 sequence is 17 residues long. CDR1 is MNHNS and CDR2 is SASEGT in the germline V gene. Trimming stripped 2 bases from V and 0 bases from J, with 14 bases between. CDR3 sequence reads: CASSELERFSSGNTIYF. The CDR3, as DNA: TGTGCCAGCAGTGAACTGGAGCGGTTTAGCTCTGGAAACACCATATATTTT.

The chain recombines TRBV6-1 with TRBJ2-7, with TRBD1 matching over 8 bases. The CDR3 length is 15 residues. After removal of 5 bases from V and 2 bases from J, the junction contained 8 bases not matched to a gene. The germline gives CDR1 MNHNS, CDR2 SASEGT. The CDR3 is CASSRYRGSAYEQYF. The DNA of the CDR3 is TGTGCCAGCAGTCGCTACAGGGGGAGCGCCTACGAGCAGTACTTC.

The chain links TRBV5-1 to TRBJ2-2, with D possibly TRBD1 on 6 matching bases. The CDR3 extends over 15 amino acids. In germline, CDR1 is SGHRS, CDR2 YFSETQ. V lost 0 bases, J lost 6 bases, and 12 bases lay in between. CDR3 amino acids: CASSLEGGPPGELFF. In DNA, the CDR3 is TGCGCCAGCAGCTTGGAAGGGGGTCCCCCCGGGGAGCTGTTTTTT.

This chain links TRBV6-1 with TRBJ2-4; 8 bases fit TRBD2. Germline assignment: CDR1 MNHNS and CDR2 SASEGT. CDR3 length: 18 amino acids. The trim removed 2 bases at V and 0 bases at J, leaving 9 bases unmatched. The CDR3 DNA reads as TGTGCCAGCAGTGAACTTGAGGCGGGGGGCCTAGCCAAAAACATTCAGTACTTC. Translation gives CASSELEAGGLAKNIQYF.

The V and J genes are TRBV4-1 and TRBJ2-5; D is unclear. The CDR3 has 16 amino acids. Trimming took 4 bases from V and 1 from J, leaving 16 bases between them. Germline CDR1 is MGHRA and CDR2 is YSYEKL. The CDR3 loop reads CASSLGGHGRQETQYF. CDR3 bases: TGCGCCAGCAGCCTAGGTGGTCACGGACGCCAAGAGACCCAGTACTTC.

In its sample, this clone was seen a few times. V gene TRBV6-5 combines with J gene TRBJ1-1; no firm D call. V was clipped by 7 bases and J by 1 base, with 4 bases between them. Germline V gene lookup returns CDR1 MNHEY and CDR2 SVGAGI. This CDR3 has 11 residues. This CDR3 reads CASKRNTEAFF. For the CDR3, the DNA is TGTGCCAGCAAGAGGAACACTGAAGCTTTCTTT.